The present T cell receptor beta chain was sequenced within a study of cytomegalovirus exposure and HLA in healthy donors. Germline CDR1 and CDR2: MNHNY and SVGAGI (reference sequence). CDR3 length equals 14 residues. The V and J ends lost 5 bases and 3 bases, in that order; junction bases with no gene match: 5. Primers: 60 Vbeta forward and 13 Jbeta reverse. The repertoire was sequenced with immunoSEQ multiplex PCR; TCRdb's copy has only in-frame clones and lacks some. Found here are 50,000 to 60,000 clones; the top ten clones hold about 11%. The chain couples TRBV6-6 to TRBJ2-7; TRBD1 agrees at 9 bases. The sequence derives from a woman in her 50s in good health and CMV-seropositive. The specimen sequenced was PBMCs. The CDR3 here is CASSPGTGIYEQYF. In DNA, the CDR3 is TGTGCCAGCAGTCCCGGGACAGGGATCTACGAGCAGTACTTC.